The entry that follows covers one T cell receptor (beta chain) sequence. The entry originates in a study of blood T cell repertoires in COVID-19. Study-level information: From the United States, Italy and Spain came samples of acute and convalescent COVID-19.

Original handling: Estimation of nucleated cell counts relied on the amplification of reference gene primers. The repertoire was sequenced with immunoSEQ multiplex PCR; TCRdb's copy has only in-frame clones and lacks some. Clone size and V and J calls were adopted from that table, with D and trimming inferred from the DNA. The table shows about 140,000 clones, with 84% occurring only once. Germline V gene lookup returns CDR1 SGHKS and CDR2 YYEKEE (reference sequence). Trimming took off 2 bases at V and 0 bases at J, with 11 bases between the two ends. There are 16 residues in the CDR3. Ages ranged from about 18 to 100 years, with residence in 24 US areas.

The sequenced material came from PBMCs or T cells enriched from blood (not recorded which). The source is a woman in her forties or fifties with acute COVID-19. V is TRBV5-5 and J is TRBJ2-2; D might be TRBD2 (6 bases). This CDR3 reads CASSFAGPSNTGELFF. For the CDR3, the DNA is TGTGCCAGCAGCTTTGCGGGGCCGTCGAACACCGGGGAGCTGTTTTTT.